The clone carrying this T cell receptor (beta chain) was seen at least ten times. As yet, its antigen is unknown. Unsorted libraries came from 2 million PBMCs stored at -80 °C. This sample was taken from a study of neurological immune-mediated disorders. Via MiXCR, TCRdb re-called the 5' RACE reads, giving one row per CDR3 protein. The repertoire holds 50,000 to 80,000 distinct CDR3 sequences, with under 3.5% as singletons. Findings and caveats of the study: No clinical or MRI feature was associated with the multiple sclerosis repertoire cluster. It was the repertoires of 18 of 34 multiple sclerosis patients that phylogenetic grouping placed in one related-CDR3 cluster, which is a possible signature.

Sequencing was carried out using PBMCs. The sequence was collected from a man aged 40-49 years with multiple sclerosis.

CDR3 coding DNA: TGTGCCAGCAAAGGGGCCAACTATGGCTACACCTTC. Residues: CASKGANYGYTF. The chain combines TRBV6-5 with TRBJ1-2; D might be TRBD1 (5 bases). The germline V gene has CDR1 MNHEY and CDR2 SVGAGI. The length of the CDR3 is 12 residues. Trimming took off 7 bases at V and 2 bases at J, with 8 bases between the two ends.